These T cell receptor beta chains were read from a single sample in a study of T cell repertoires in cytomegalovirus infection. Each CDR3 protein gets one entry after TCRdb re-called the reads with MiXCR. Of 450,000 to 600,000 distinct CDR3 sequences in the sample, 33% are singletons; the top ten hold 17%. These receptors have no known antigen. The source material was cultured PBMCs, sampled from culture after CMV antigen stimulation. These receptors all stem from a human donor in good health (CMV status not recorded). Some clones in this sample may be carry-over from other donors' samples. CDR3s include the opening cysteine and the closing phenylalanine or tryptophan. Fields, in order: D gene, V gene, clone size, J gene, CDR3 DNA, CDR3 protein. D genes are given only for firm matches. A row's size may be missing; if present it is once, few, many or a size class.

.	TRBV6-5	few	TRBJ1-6	TGTGCCAGCAGTTACGGGACAATGAATTCACCCCTCCACTTT	CASSYGTMNSPLHF
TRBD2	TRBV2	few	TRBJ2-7	TGTGCCAGCAGTGAACGCGGGAGTGCCGACGAGCAGTACTTC	CASSERGSADEQYF
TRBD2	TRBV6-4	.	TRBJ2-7	TGTGCCAGCAGTGACTTGGACTCGAGGCGCGGGAGGACCTCCTACGAGCAGTACTTC	CASSDLDSRRGRTSYEQYF
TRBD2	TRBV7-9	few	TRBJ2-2	TGTGCCAGCAGCCAATCCGGGACTAGTATCGCCGGGGAGCTGTTTTTT	CASSQSGTSIAGELFF
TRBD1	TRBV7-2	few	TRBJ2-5	TGTGCCAGCAGCTTCAATCAGGGGGCGTGGGAGACCCAGTACTTC	CASSFNQGAWETQYF
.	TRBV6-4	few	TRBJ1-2	TGTGCCAGCAGTCCTGACACGGCCCTGGGGTATGGCTACACCTTC	CASSPDTALGYGYTF
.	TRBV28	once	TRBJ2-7	TGTGCCAGCACCAGGCCGGGGAGCTCCTACGAGCAGTACTTC	CASTRPGSSYEQYF
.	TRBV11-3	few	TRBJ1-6	TGTGCCAGCAGCTTAGAAGGAGAACTCCACTTT	CASSLEGELHF
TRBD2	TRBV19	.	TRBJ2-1	TGTGCCAGCCAGTATCGTGGACTAGCGGGCCACAATGAGCAGTTCTTC	CASQYRGLAGHNEQFF
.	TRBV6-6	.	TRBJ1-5	TGTGCCAGCAGTTACTCGAGTAGTAGCAATCAGCCCCAGCATTTT	CASSYSSSSNQPQHF
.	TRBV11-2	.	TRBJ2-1	TGTGCCAGCAGCGGCTCAGGACTCTCACAGTTCTTC	CASSGSGLSQFF
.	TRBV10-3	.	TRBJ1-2	TGTGCCATCAGTGAGTGGGGCAACCGTAACTATGGCTACACCTTC	CAISEWGNRNYGYTF
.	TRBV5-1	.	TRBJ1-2	TGCGCCAGCAGCTTGGCGGTCGACTATGGCTACACCTTC	CASSLAVDYGYTF
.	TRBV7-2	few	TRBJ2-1	TGTGCCAGCAGCCAACGCGTCGGGGCGTTTGCAAGGGAGCAGTTCTTC	CASSQRVGAFAREQFF
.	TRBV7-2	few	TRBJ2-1	TGTGCCAGCAGCTTATTCAGTGACGATGGGAATGAGCAGTTCTTC	CASSLFSDDGNEQFF
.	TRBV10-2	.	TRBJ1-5	TGCGCCAGCAGTTCTGAGAGCAATCAGCCCCAGCATTTT	CASSSESNQPQHF
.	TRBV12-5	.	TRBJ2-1	TGTGCTAGTGGTTTGGGGACCAACGCAAAGAATGAGCAGTTCTTC	CASGLGTNAKNEQFF
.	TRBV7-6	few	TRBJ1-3	TGTGCCAGCAGCTTAGTGGCGTATTACTCTGGAAACACCATATATTTT	CASSLVAYYSGNTIYF
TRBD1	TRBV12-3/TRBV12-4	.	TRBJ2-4	TGTGCCAGCAGCCCAACGGACAGGGTCCACATTCAGTACTTC	CASSPTDRVHIQYF
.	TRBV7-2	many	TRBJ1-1	TGTGCCAGCAGCTTACGGCTGGGGCTGAACACTGAAGCTTTCTTT	CASSLRLGLNTEAFF
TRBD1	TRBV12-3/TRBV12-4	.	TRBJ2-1	TGTGCCAGCAGTTTGGTCCAGGGGGCCAACAATGAGCAGTTCTTC	CASSLVQGANNEQFF
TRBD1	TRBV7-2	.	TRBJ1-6	TGTGCCAGCAGCCCGCGGACAGGGGCTTCTTCACCCCTCCACTTT	CASSPRTGASSPLHF
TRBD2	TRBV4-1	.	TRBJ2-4	TGCGCCAGCAGCCCCGGGCGGGGGACTAGCGGAAACATTCAGTACTTC	CASSPGRGTSGNIQYF
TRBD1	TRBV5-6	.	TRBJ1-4	TGTGCCAGCAGCCTACAGACAGGGGGTCTGGAAAAACTGTTTTTT	CASSLQTGGLEKLFF
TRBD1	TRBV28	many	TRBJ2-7	TGTGCCAGCAGTTCGGGACAGGGAGACGAGCAGTACTTC	CASSSGQGDEQYF
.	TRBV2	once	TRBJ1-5	TGTGCCAGCACCATTCAGGGAGTTAGCAATCAGCCCCAGCATTTT	CASTIQGVSNQPQHF
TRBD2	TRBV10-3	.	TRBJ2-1	TGTGCCATCATGGGGACTAGCGGGGGCTACAATGAGCAGTTCTTC	CAIMGTSGGYNEQFF
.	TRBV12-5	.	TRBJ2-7	TGTGCTAGTGCCTTTGCAGGGACGGACGAGCAGTACTTC	CASAFAGTDEQYF
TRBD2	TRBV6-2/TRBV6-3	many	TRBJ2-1	TGTGCCAGCAGTTACCAGCGGGAGGTAGATGAGCAGTTCTTC	CASSYQREVDEQFF
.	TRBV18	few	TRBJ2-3	TGTGCCAGCTCACCAATCGCTTCTGGGACAGATACGCAGTATTTT	CASSPIASGTDTQYF